This TCR beta chain was sequenced for a study of blood T cell repertoires in COVID-19 (dated by TCRdb to the early 2020s). About the investigation overall: Samples from collaborators originated in the United States, Italy and Spain and spanned both the acute and convalescent phases of COVID-19. The material from the prospective study consisted of cDNA or gDNA derived from T cells, B-cell-depleted T cells, or PBMCs. Deeply sampled blood TCRbeta repertoires from subjects exposed to, actively infected with, or recovered from COVID-19 were included in the dataset. The repertoires were made available in a free public database intended to serve as a resource for research on the immune response to SARS-CoV-2. The samples were drawn from the first 160 participants of the ongoing ImmuneRACE study and from over 950 subjects provided by 6 global collaborators. A de-identified subject ID, COVID-19 status, age in years and sex were almost always included in the sample metadata. Where HLA class I and class II types were available, the types were taken from metadata supplied by the sample provider, not from assay-based typing.

The CDR3, cysteine through phenylalanine, is 15 amino acids long. The sequence is cut down to CDR3 DNA, 45 bases in frame from base 1. Trimming accounts for 3 bases at V and 2 bases at J, while the number of junction bases matched to no gene is 4. The CDR1 and CDR2 encoded by the germline V gene are LGHNT and FRNRAP. Points on this clone: The clone's antigen remains unknown. No per-base quality is available; no much larger clone lies one base away.

TCRbeta CDR3 regions were amplified from genomic DNA by means of the immunoSEQ Assay, a bias-controlled multiplex PCR. In the original analysis: The number of nucleated cells in each sample was estimated from the amplification of reference gene primers within the assay. Sequence reads were collapsed and filtered to measure the absolute abundance of every unique TCRbeta CDR3 rearrangement. For each sample, productive Simpson clonality was calculated as the square root of Simpson's diversity index over productive rearrangements. TCRdb provides this immuneACCESS table in a form limited to in-frame rearrangements. Some clones are lacking; in checked studies, under half of them reflect an unresolved V gene, and why the rest are absent is not known. V, J and clone size were drawn from that table, and D and trimming were deduced from the DNA. Counted in this sample were roughly 100,000 clones; roughly 84% of them appeared once. Over 20% of the sample rests with the top ten.

The collaborating institutions used their own protocols to collect whole blood in K2EDTA tubes. For TCRbeta analysis, collaborators shipped samples in one of three forms: frozen whole blood, isolated PBMCs, or DNA extracted from either of those sample types. Broader findings and caveats from the paper: The quantity of clinical and demographic metadata differed by source and by participant and was supplied without curation.

Sample: peripheral blood. The chain couples TRBV12-5 to TRBJ2-1; 7 junctional bases match TRBD2. The receptor comes from a man aged 55 to 70 with acute or convalescent COVID-19. The nucleotide sequence reads as follows: TGTGCTAGTGGTTTCCTAGCGGAACCCTACAATGAGCAGTTCTTC. Its coded protein is CASGFLAEPYNEQFF.